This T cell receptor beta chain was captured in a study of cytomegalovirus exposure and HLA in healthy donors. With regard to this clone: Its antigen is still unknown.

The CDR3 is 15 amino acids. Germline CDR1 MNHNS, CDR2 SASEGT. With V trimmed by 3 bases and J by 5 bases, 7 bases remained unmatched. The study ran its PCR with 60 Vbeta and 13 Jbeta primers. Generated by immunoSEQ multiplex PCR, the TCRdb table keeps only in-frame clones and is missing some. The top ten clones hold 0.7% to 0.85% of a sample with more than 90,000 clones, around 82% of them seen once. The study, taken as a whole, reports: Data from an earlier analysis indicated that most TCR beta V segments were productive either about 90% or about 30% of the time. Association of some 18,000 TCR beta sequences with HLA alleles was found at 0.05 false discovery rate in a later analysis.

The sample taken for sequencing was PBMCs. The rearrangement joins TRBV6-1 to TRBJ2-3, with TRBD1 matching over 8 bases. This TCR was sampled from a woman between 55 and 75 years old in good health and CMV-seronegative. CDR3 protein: CASSDRTGNIDTQYF. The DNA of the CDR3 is TGTGCCAGCAGTGACAGGACAGGGAATATAGATACGCAGTATTTT.